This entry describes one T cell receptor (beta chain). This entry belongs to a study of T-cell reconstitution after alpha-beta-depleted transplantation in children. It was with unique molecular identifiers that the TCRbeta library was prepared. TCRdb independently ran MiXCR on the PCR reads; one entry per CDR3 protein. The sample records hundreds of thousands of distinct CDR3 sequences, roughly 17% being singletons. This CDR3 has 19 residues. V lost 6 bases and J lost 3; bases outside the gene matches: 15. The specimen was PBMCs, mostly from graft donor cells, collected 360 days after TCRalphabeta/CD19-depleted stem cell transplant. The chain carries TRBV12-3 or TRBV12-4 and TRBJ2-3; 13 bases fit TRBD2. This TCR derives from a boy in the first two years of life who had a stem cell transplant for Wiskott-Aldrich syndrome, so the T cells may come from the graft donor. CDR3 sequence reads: CASRPTGTSGRAGTDTQYF. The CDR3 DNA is TGTGCCAGCAGACCGACAGGAACTAGCGGGAGGGCCGGGACAGATACGCAGTATTTT.